Sequencing of this T cell receptor (beta chain) was carried out in a study of T cells after yellow fever vaccination. Study observations and caveats: Faster peaking, at day 5 versus 15, marked a secondary response that was weaker. Just a small share of clonotypes turned up in the CD4 compartment as well as the CD8 compartment.

TCRdb ran MiXCR on the 5' RACE reads and lists one entry per CDR3 protein. The table has about 300,000 distinct CDR3 sequences, 6.8% seen once. Remarks on this clonotype: Its antigen is still unknown.

Trimming took off 0 bases at V and 5 bases at J, with 13 bases between the two ends. This CDR3 is built from 15 residues. Germline values: CDR1 ENHRY, CDR2 SYGVKD. Here the sequenced sample was PBMCs, taken about 41 days after the first yellow fever vaccination. The chain is built from TRBV10-3 and TRBJ2-5; D is possibly TRBD1 (6 bases). The origin of this receptor is a young man who received the YFV17D yellow fever vaccine. The CDR3 nucleotides are TGTGCCATCAGTGAGTCGAACAGGGCGGTCGAGACCCAGTACTTC. It translates to CAISESNRAVETQYF.